Below, 17 T cell receptor beta chains from the same sample are listed, as sequenced in a study of tumor-infiltrating lymphocytes in oesophageal squamous cell carcinoma. TCRdb recomputed calls from the PCR reads with MiXCR, one row per CDR3 protein. The sample has some 21,000 distinct CDR3 sequences, around two fifths seen once. Sequenced: esophageal tumor tissue. The receptors were gathered from a male donor with esophageal squamous cell carcinoma.

The chain recombines TRBV7-2 with TRBJ2-4; D remains unclear. Matching the DNA end better, TRBJ2-1 makes the J call doubtful. CDR3 size: 15 residues. Germline V gene data show CDR1 as SGHTA and CDR2 as FQGNSA. The CDR3 loop reads CASSPSQSLYNEQFF. The CDR3 DNA is TGTGCCAGCAGCCCGAGTCAGTCACTCTACAATGAGCAGTTCTTC.

The CDR3 region has the DNA TGCGCCAGCAGTGAAGTCGGGGAGACCCAGTACTTC. It yields the protein CASSEVGETQYF. The V and J genes are TRBV10-2 and TRBJ2-4; unclear D gene. The end of the DNA aligns better with TRBJ2-5, so the J call may be wrong. The V gene's germline CDR1 is WSHSY and CDR2 SAAADI. This CDR3 region has 12 residues.

The chain couples TRBV7-2 to TRBJ2-7; TRBD2 matches 10 bases. V lost 6 bases and J lost 7; bases outside the gene matches: 12. The germline V gene has CDR1 SGHTA and CDR2 FQGNSA. This CDR3 comprises 15 residues. The CDR3 DNA is TGTGCCAGCAGGCCTGAAGCGGGGGGGCAGAGTGAGCAGTACTTC. Protein sequence: CASRPEAGGQSEQYF.

This clonotype was found many times. The J gene is TRBJ2-1, the V gene TRBV5-4; 11 bases map to TRBD2. Per the germline V gene, CDR1 is SGHNT and CDR2 is YYREEE (reference sequence). V shed 0 bases, J shed 10 bases, and the junction held 6 bases outside the gene matches. The CDR3 spans 15 residues. The CDR3 sequence: CASSLATSGRGEQFF. Here the CDR3 DNA reads TGTGCCAGCAGCTTGGCTACTAGCGGGAGAGGAGAGCAGTTCTTC.

Concerning this clonotype itself: A clone one base away is much larger, so this may be a read error. This rearrangement joins TRBV5-6 to TRBJ2-5, with 10 bases that match TRBD2. The DNA matches TRBJ2-1 better at its end, which makes the J call doubtful. Germline CDR1 and CDR2: SGHDT and YYEEEE. The CDR3 spans 15 residues. CDR3 nucleotides: TGTGCCAGCAGCTTATCAGCGGGGGGGCCCTACGAGCAGTTCTTC. It yields the protein CASSLSAGGPYEQFF.

The chain employs TRBV12-3 or TRBV12-4 and TRBJ2-5; 9 nucleotides agree with TRBD1. The J call may not be correct, given that the DNA end is closer to TRBJ1-2. The CDR3 runs 15 residues. The CDR3 DNA is TGTGCCAGCAGTCGGACAGGGGAGGCTAACTATGGCTACACCTTC. Residues: CASSRTGEANYGYTF.

V gene TRBV28 combines with J gene TRBJ1-4, with D tentatively TRBD1 (5 bases). The CDR3 loop spans 14 amino acids. Germline assignment: CDR1 MDHEN and CDR2 SYDVKM. The ends were cut back, 5 bases at V and 6 bases at J, with 13 bases in the middle. In DNA, the CDR3 is TGTGCCAGCAGTATTACAGGAGTGGATGAAAAACTGTTTTTT. As protein: CASSITGVDEKLFF.

The table lists this clonotype with a few counts. CDR3 sequence (DNA): TGTGCCAGCAGCACGGGACAGGGGTACAATGAGCAGTTCTTC. This sequence encodes CASSTGQGYNEQFF. The rearrangement joins TRBV7-9 to TRBJ2-1; 10 nucleotides match TRBD1. The length of the CDR3 is 14 residues. V dropped 5 bases and J dropped 4; count of bases not matched to a gene: 2. Germline V gene data show CDR1 as SEHNR and CDR2 as FQNEAQ (reference sequence). The complete variable domain, with remaining parts taken from reference TRBV7-9 and TRBJ2-1, reads DTGVSQNPRHKITKRGQNVTFRCDPISEHNRLYWYRQTLGQGPEFLTYFQNEAQLEKSRLLSDRFSAERPKGSFSTLEIQRTEQGDSAMYLCASSTGQGYNEQFFGPGTRLTVL.

This clonotype was seen ten or more times. J is TRBJ2-7 and V is TRBV2, with D tentatively TRBD2 (5 bases). Trimming cost V 7 bases and J 0 bases, with 16 bases left between them. The CDR3 has 15 amino acids. CDR1 is SNHLY, CDR2 FYNNEI, per germline. In DNA form, the CDR3 reads TGTGCCAGCACGATTGGCCGGGGTTACTCCTACGAGCAGTACTTC. Translated: CASTIGRGYSYEQYF.

This chain connects TRBV7-2 to TRBJ2-5, with 7 positions matching TRBD2. V gave up 3 bases and J gave up 4 bases; unmatched junction bases: 8. Per germline, CDR1 SGHTA and CDR2 FQGNSA. The CDR3 length is 15 residues. CDR3: CASSLNGGMRETQYF. CDR3 in DNA: TGTGCCAGCAGCTTGAACGGGGGGATGCGAGAGACCCAGTACTTC.

The chain employs TRBV3-1 and TRBJ1-3; TRBD1 is a possible D gene (6 bases). In germline, CDR1 is LGHDT, CDR2 YNNKEL (reference sequence). Deletions cut 4 bases from V and 1 base from J, with 14 bases between. This CDR3 has 16 residues. The CDR3 region is CASSRGHVSSGNTIYF. In nucleotides, the CDR3 is TGTGCCAGCAGCCGGGGACACGTCTCTTCTGGAAACACCATATATTTT.

This clonotype was detected only once. Relative to the germline gene, one junction end is altered; a read error may explain this. Here the CDR3 reads CASSLLGSSPLHF. The CDR3 DNA is TGTGCCAGCAGCTTACTGGGGAGCTCACCCCTCCACTTC. The genes are TRBV7-8 and TRBJ1-6; no clear D. Per germline, CDR1 SGHVS and CDR2 FQNEAQ. This CDR3 comprises 13 residues. The entire variable domain, with the rest obtained from reference TRBV7-8 and TRBJ1-6, is as follows: GAGVSQSPRYKVAKRGQDVALRCDPISGHVSLFWYQQALGQGPEFLTYFQNEAQLDKSGLPSDRFFAERPEGSVSTLKIQRTQQEDSAVYLCASSLLGSSPLHFGNGTRLTVT.

In this sample, this clonotype turned up a few times. The CDR3 ends on some other residue instead of the conserved phenylalanine or tryptophan, so this is likely a read error. The limits of the CDR3 on the DNA are not certain, so only TCRdb's listed CDR3 is given. The gene calls are TRBV28 and TRBJ2-1; the DNA was not compared with TRBD1, the D call given in the table. The CDR3 adds up to 16 amino acids, both ends counted. The germline gives CDR1 MDHEN, CDR2 SYDVKM. CDR3 in amino acids: CASSPGQGLYGYTFGS.

This clonotype has at least ten counts. The chain is built from TRBV6-1 and TRBJ1-1; D call uncertain. Germline V gene sequence: CDR1 MNHNS, CDR2 SASEGT. CDR3 size: 13 residues. Trimming pared 7 bases from V and 4 bases from J, leaving 13 bases between. CDR3 sequence (DNA): TGTGCCAGCAAGGATAAACAGTTCACTGAAGCTTTCTTT. It translates to CASKDKQFTEAFF.

The chain recombines TRBV7-2 with TRBJ2-7; the D is unclear. Germline V gene lookup returns CDR1 SGHTA and CDR2 FQGNSA. The CDR3 is 12 residues long. Trimming removed 5 bases from V and 6 bases from J, with 11 bases in between. The CDR3 DNA is TGTGCCAGCAGCCCCACACTCTCCGAGCAGTACTTC. The encoded protein is CASSPTLSEQYF. Full variable domain (remainder filled in from reference TRBV7-2 and TRBJ2-7): GAGVSQSPSNKVTEKGKDVELRCDPISGHTALYWYRQSLGQGLEFLIYFQGNSAPDKSGLPSDRFSAERTGGSVSTLTIQRTQQEDSAVYLCASSPTLSEQYFGPGTRLTVT.

The rearrangement uses TRBV7-1 and TRBJ2-3, with D perhaps being TRBD1 or TRBD2 (7 bases each). The tail of the sequence fits TRBJ2-4 better, so the J call may be wrong. TRBV7-1 is filed as an ORF, its function uncertain. This CDR3 has 14 amino acids. CDR3 loop: CASSSRQGGDIQYF. Here the CDR3 DNA reads TGTGCCAGCAGCTCCCGACAGGGAGGGGACATTCAGTACTTC.

As concerns this clonotype: This CDR3 fails to terminate in the conserved phenylalanine or tryptophan, so it likely reflects a read error. It is unclear where the CDR3 begins or ends on the DNA, so no DNA is shown, and the CDR3 is as TCRdb lists it. The V gene is TRBV6-1, the J gene TRBJ2-7; no DNA check was done on the table's D call, TRBD1. Germline V lookup: CDR1 MNHNS, CDR2 SASEGT. The CDR3 has 16 residues if both end residues are counted. The chain's CDR3 is CASRPNGGLGGYTFGS.